The rows below give T cell receptor beta chains drawn from one sample of a study of blood T cell repertoires in COVID-19. This table comes from immunoSEQ multiplex PCR, and its TCRdb copy is limited to in-frame clones, with some not included. The top ten clones hold approximately 4.4% of a sample with fewer than 100,000 clones, roughly 84% of them seen once. The sequencing sample was made of peripheral blood. These receptors were taken from an elderly woman with acute or convalescent COVID-19. Both conserved end residues are part of each CDR3.

v_gene,CDR3aa
TRBV5-4,CASSLWTGEEAFF
TRBV3-1/TRBV3-2,CASQNTGELFF
TRBV5-8,CASSLATLGNTIYF
TRBV4-2,CASSQVLAGGSSTDTQYF
TRBV5-6,CASSLAVEMSSYEQYF
TRBV5-4,CASSSGLAGDQRWNF
TRBV5-1,CASSSQGTGTDTQYF
TRBV11-2,CASSLDGGLSNTGELFF
TRBV6-1,CASSQEASGSSGELFF
TRBV19,CASSIGGQGVANQPQHF
TRBV3-1/TRBV3-2,CASRDRVNYGYTF
TRBV7-9,CASSPLGGNRGVVTEAFF
TRBV19,CASSPQPWGGAGDTQYF
TRBV2,CASSYGGINQPQHF
TRBV5-5,CASSLLLAGVHEQYF